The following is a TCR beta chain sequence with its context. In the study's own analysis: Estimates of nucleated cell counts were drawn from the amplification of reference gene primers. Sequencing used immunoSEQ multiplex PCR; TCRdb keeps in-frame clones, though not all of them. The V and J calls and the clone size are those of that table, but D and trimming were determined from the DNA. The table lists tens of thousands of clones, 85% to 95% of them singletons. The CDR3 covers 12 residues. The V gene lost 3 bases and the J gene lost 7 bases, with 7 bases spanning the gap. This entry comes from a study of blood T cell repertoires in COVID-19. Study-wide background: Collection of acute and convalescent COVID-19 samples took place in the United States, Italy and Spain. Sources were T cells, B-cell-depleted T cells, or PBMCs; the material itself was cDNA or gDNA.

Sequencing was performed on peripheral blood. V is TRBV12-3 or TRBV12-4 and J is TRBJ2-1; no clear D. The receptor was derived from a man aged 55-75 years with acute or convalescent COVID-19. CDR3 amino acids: CASSFVLNEQFF. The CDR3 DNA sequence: TGTGCCAGCAGTTTCGTCCTTAATGAGCAGTTCTTC.